This T cell receptor (beta chain) came from a study of blood T cell repertoires in COVID-19. On the study more broadly: There were acute and convalescent COVID-19 samples, and they came from the United States, Italy and Spain. Nucleic acid was either cDNA or gDNA, and it came from T cells, B-cell-depleted T cells, or PBMCs.

In the original analysis: Estimation of nucleated cell counts was performed using reference gene primer amplification. Clones were read by immunoSEQ multiplex PCR, and TCRdb kept only the in-frame ones, dropping some. For V, J and clone size, that table is used; D and trimming come from the DNA. The sample holds around 6,000 clones, roughly four fifths seen once. The CDR3 runs to 11 residues. Trimming shortened V by 9 bases and J by 10 bases, and 15 bases separated the two germline ends. From germline, CDR1 is SNHLY and CDR2 FYNNEI. What was sequenced was peripheral blood. The receptor was derived from a man aged 60-69 years with acute or convalescent COVID-19. The chain is built from TRBV2 and TRBJ1-1, with D possibly being TRBD1 (5 bases). The CDR3: CASGGDRGAFF. Written as DNA, the CDR3 is TGTGCCAGTGGAGGGGACCGCGGAGCTTTCTTT.